Listed below are T cell receptor beta chains from one sample, sequenced in a study of Ad26.COV2.S vaccination and SARS-CoV-2 variants. The table came from immunoSEQ multiplex PCR; TCRdb's copy has only in-frame clones and leaves some out. The sample consists of more than 300,000 clones, approximately 86% of them appearing once. The sample consisted of peripheral blood, taken in a trial of Ad26.COV2.S vaccine versus placebo. Receptors were obtained from a person aged 18-65 years who received the Ad26.COV2.S COVID-19 vaccine or a placebo. The CDR3 runs from the conserved cysteine through the conserved F or W. A D gene is named only where the DNA matches it firmly. Clone size is stated in some rows and not others, as once, few, many or a class when expanded.

clone size,D gene,V gene,J gene,CDR3 protein,CDR3 DNA
NA,NA,TRBV20-1,TRBJ2-3,CSATVPDTQYF,TGCAGTGCTACCGTGCCAGATACGCAGTATTTT
NA,NA,TRBV7-2,TRBJ1-1,CASSLNRAEEAFF,TGTGCCAGCAGCTTAAATCGGGCAGAGGAAGCTTTCTTT
NA,NA,TRBV5-4,TRBJ1-1,CASSVEMRQNTEAFF,TGTGCCAGCAGCGTGGAAATGAGACAGAACACTGAAGCTTTCTTT
NA,NA,TRBV7-6,TRBJ1-1,CASSNSQGSNTEAFF,TGTGCCAGCAGCAATTCACAGGGATCGAACACTGAAGCTTTCTTT
few,NA,TRBV30,TRBJ1-5,CAWKSARTPNQPQHF,TGTGCCTGGAAGAGTGCCCGGACGCCCAATCAGCCCCAGCATTTT
NA,NA,TRBV30,TRBJ2-5,CAWSVRKGAGETQYF,TGTGCCTGGAGTGTACGCAAAGGCGCAGGGGAGACCCAGTACTTC
NA,NA,TRBV27,TRBJ2-1,CASSFGDPGREQFF,TGTGCCAGCAGTTTCGGCGATCCTGGTCGGGAGCAGTTCTTC
NA,NA,TRBV6-2/TRBV6-3,TRBJ2-7,CASSSPGYEQYF,TGTGCCAGCAGTTCTCCCGGCTACGAGCAGTACTTC
NA,NA,TRBV2,TRBJ1-1,CASSKGRNTEAFF,TGTGCCAGCTCGAAAGGGAGAAACACTGAAGCTTTCTTT
NA,TRBD2,TRBV9,TRBJ2-3,CASSPLDSGGADTQYF,TGTGCCAGCAGCCCCCTCGATAGCGGGGGGGCAGATACGCAGTATTTT
NA,NA,TRBV6-1,TRBJ1-2,CASSELPDMGGKYGYTF,TGTGCCAGCAGTGAATTACCGGATATGGGTGGGAAATATGGCTACACCTTC
NA,NA,TRBV4-1,TRBJ1-2,CASSQGAGILNYGYTF,TGCGCCAGCAGCCAAGGGGCTGGGATCCTCAACTATGGCTACACCTTC
NA,NA,TRBV7-9,TRBJ1-1,CASSFMDNTEAFF,TGTGCCAGCAGCTTCATGGATAACACTGAAGCTTTCTTT
NA,TRBD1,TRBV19,TRBJ2-1,CASGQGRYNEQFF,TGTGCCAGCGGACAGGGGCGCTACAATGAGCAGTTCTTC
NA,TRBD1,TRBV3-1/TRBV3-2,TRBJ2-5,CASSQGGRGPQYF,TGTGCCAGCAGCCAAGGGGGTAGGGGGCCCCAGTACTTC
NA,TRBD2,TRBV5-1,TRBJ2-5,CASTGGDQETQYF,TGCGCCAGCACCGGGGGGGACCAAGAGACCCAGTACTTC
NA,TRBD1,TRBV3-1/TRBV3-2,TRBJ1-1,CASSQDTTGVGDTEAFF,TGTGCCAGCAGCCAAGATACTACAGGGGTAGGGGACACTGAAGCTTTCTTT
NA,TRBD1,TRBV11-2,TRBJ1-1,CASSLDRGLEAFF,TGTGCCAGCAGCTTAGACAGGGGGCTGGAAGCTTTCTTT
NA,TRBD1,TRBV19,TRBJ2-3,CASSTGTGGSGDTQYF,TGTGCCAGTAGTACCGGGACAGGGGGCAGTGGAGATACGCAGTATTTT
NA,NA,TRBV9,TRBJ1-4,CASSASNHGNEKLFF,TGTGCCAGCAGCGCTTCCAACCATGGTAATGAAAAACTGTTTTTT
NA,NA,TRBV19,TRBJ1-2,CASSIVERGVGYTF,TGTGCCAGTAGTATAGTCGAGAGAGGAGTCGGCTACACCTTC
NA,NA,TRBV5-3,TRBJ1-1,CARSFCGDKTGPRENTEAFF,TGTGCCAGAAGCTTTTGCGGAGATAAAACAGGGCCCCGTGAGAACACTGAAGCTTTCTTT
once,TRBD1,TRBV3-1/TRBV3-2,TRBJ1-5,CASSQVSAGGANNQPQHF,TGTGCCAGCAGCCAAGTCTCGGCAGGGGGCGCGAATAATCAGCCCCAGCATTTT
NA,NA,TRBV9,TRBJ2-1,CASSVVGSHNEQFF,TGTGCCAGCAGCGTAGTAGGTTCTCACAATGAGCAGTTCTTC
NA,NA,TRBV3-1/TRBV3-2,TRBJ1-2,CASSSGKGYGYTF,TGTGCCAGCAGCTCAGGGAAAGGGTATGGCTACACCTTC
NA,NA,TRBV6-6,TRBJ1-4,CASSYSTVNNEKLFF,TGTGCCAGCAGTTACTCGACGGTTAATAATGAAAAACTGTTTTTT
NA,NA,TRBV12-3/TRBV12-4,TRBJ1-1,CASSSIMDTEAFF,TGTGCCAGCAGTTCTATTATGGACACTGAAGCTTTCTTT
once,NA,TRBV3-1/TRBV3-2,TRBJ2-1,CASTLSQGSNEQFF,TGTGCCAGCACCCTAAGCCAGGGAAGCAATGAGCAGTTCTTC